Listed here are 17 T cell receptor beta chains from one sample, sequenced in a study of identical twins. Using its own MiXCR run on the 5' RACE reads, TCRdb lists one record per CDR3 protein. The table records around 650,000 distinct CDR3 sequences, just over 7% of them present only once. These data also formed part of another study, on yellow fever vaccine responses in identical twins.

Specimen: PBMCs. The receptor set was obtained from a woman younger than 30 in good health.

Concerning this clonotype: Germline is not matched at one junction end, which may reflect a read error. The chain joins TRBV11-2 to TRBJ2-5, with 7 bases matching TRBD1. Germline loops: CDR1 SGHAT, CDR2 FQNNGV. The CDR3 is 18 residues long. CDR3 DNA: TGTGCCAGCAGCCCACCGATGGTTGGACAGGCGCATCAAGGGACCCAGTACTTC. Its protein product is CASSPPMVGQAHQGTQYF. The full variable domain, its missing parts supplied by reference TRBV11-2 and TRBJ2-5, is EAGVAQSPRYKIIEKRQSVAFWCNPISGHATLYWYQQILGQGPKLLIQFQNNGVVDDSQLPKDRFSAERLKGVDSTLKIQPAKLEDSAVYLCASSPPMVGQAHQGTQYFGPGTRLLVL.

This clonotype has at least ten counts. The chain couples TRBV3-1 to TRBJ2-1; 9 bases line up with TRBD2. The CDR3 extends over 16 amino acids. J gave up 5 bases and V 3 bases, and 8 bases lay outside the gene matches. Germline V gene lookup returns CDR1 LGHDT and CDR2 YNNKEL (reference sequence). The CDR3 reads CASSQVSGSVDNEQFF. The CDR3, as DNA: TGTGCCAGCAGCCAGGTTAGCGGGAGTGTCGACAATGAGCAGTTCTTC.

The rearrangement uses TRBV6-2 or TRBV6-3 and TRBJ2-3, with 9 bases that match TRBD2. The length of the CDR3 is 17 residues. With 0 bases clipped from V and 2 bases from J, the junction kept 6 bases outside the gene matches. Germline CDR1 reads MNHEY; CDR2 reads SVGEGT. In DNA form, the CDR3 reads TGTGCCAGCAGTTACTCGTTGGCTAGCGGGGACACAGATACGCAGTATTTT. Its translation is CASSYSLASGDTDTQYF.

This clonotype was detected ten times or more. This chain joins TRBV27 and TRBJ2-1; 9 bases are shared with TRBD1. V shed 4 bases and J 3 bases; nucleotides not matched to a gene: 7. The V gene's germline CDR1 is MNHEY and CDR2 SMNVEV (reference sequence). The CDR3 contains 16 residues. The DNA of the CDR3 is TGTGCCAGCAGTTCTGCCGGGACAGGGAACTACAATGAGCAGTTCTTC. Translating it yields CASSSAGTGNYNEQFF.

CDR3 nucleotide sequence: TGTGCCAGCAGCTTATACCTTATAACATTAGCGGTGAAACACACAGATACGCAGTATTTT. It specifies CASSLYLITLAVKHTDTQYF. V gene TRBV11-2 combines with J gene TRBJ2-3; D perhaps matches TRBD2 (6 bases). Germline V gives CDR1 SGHAT, CDR2 FQNNGV. V gave up 2 bases and J gave up 2 bases, with 26 bases separating them. The CDR3 consists of 20 residues.

This clonotype was counted many times. The chain links TRBV5-1 to TRBJ1-3; D perhaps matches TRBD1 (6 bases). Germline values: CDR1 SGHRS, CDR2 YFSETQ. V lost 0 bases to trimming and J lost 3 bases, with 13 bases between them. The CDR3 runs to 16 residues. CDR3 DNA: TGCGCCAGCAGCTTGGCCCCCAGGGGAAGTGGAAACACCATATATTTT. Translation: CASSLAPRGSGNTIYF.

This clonotype was picked up many times. CDR3 in amino acids: CSARAGTAKQPQHF. For the CDR3, the DNA is TGCAGTGCCAGGGCCGGGACAGCGAAACAGCCCCAGCATTTT. The V and J genes are TRBV20-1 and TRBJ1-5; TRBD1 agrees at 7 bases. V lost 6 bases and J lost 7; bases outside the gene matches: 12. The germline V gene has CDR1 DFQATT and CDR2 SNEGSKA (reference sequence). This CDR3 contains 14 residues.

This clonotype was detected ten times or more. The V call is TRBV4-1, the J call TRBJ2-4; D unresolved. The CDR3 length is 12 residues. V was cut by 7 bases and J by 4 bases, with 8 bases left in between. In germline, CDR1 is MGHRA, CDR2 YSYEKL. The CDR3 sequence: CASMGLKNIQYF. CDR3 sequence (DNA): TGCGCCAGCATGGGTTTGAAAAACATTCAGTACTTC.

This clonotype was observed a few times. This chain connects TRBV10-1 to TRBJ2-7; 11 bases fit TRBD1. The ends lost 0 bases at V and 3 bases at J; junction bases unmatched: 7. The germline gives CDR1 WNHNN, CDR2 SYGVQD (reference sequence). The CDR3 consists of 17 residues. The CDR3 region is CASSESKSGTGGYEQYF. CDR3 in DNA: TGCGCCAGCAGTGAGTCGAAGTCAGGGACAGGGGGCTACGAGCAGTACTTC.

This chain links TRBV20-1 with TRBJ2-1; D gene ambiguous. Germline CDR1 reads DFQATT; CDR2 reads SNEGSKA (reference sequence). V was cut by 1 base and J by 8 bases, with 15 bases left in between. The CDR3 sequence is 14 residues long. The CDR3 sequence: CSARGPGRWDEQFF. The CDR3 region has the DNA TGCAGTGCTAGAGGCCCCGGACGCTGGGATGAGCAGTTCTTC.

This clonotype was seen at least ten times. J is TRBJ2-7 and V is TRBV6-5; a possible D gene is TRBD1 (5 bases). This CDR3 has 14 amino acids. Germline V gene lookup returns CDR1 MNHEY and CDR2 SVGAGI. Trimming left V 2 bases short and J 3 bases short, with 11 bases between. The CDR3 reads CASSYGRQGYEQYV. CDR3 bases: TGTGCCAGCAGTTACGGTCGGCAGGGCTACGAGCAGTACGTC.

J is TRBJ2-3 and V is TRBV6-1; D is perhaps TRBD2 (6 bases). V lost 7 bases and J lost 1, with 18 bases in between. Germline V gene lookup returns CDR1 MNHNS and CDR2 SASEGT. The CDR3 is made up of 16 amino acids. The CDR3 sequence: CASKTQSSGRTDTQYF. CDR3 sequence (DNA): TGTGCCAGCAAAACCCAAAGTAGCGGTCGCACAGATACGCAGTATTTT.

This clonotype has ten or more counts. The chain links TRBV11-2 to TRBJ2-7; TRBD2 matches at 7 bases. The J segment lost 1 base and the V segment lost 8 bases, leaving 2 bases of the junction unmatched. The CDR3 spans 12 residues. Germline V gives CDR1 SGHAT, CDR2 FQNNGV. CDR3: CASGGGSYEQYF. As DNA, the CDR3 is TGTGCCAGCGGGGGAGGGTCCTACGAGCAGTACTTC.

This clonotype was observed many times. V is TRBV10-3 and J is TRBJ2-3, with D possibly TRBD2 on 5 matching bases. Germline assignment: CDR1 ENHRY and CDR2 SYGVKD. This CDR3 contains 17 residues. V lost 5 bases and J lost 0, with 18 bases in between. In DNA form, the CDR3 reads TGTGCCATCAGTAACCCGGGGAGCCCCCTTAGCACAGATACGCAGTATTTT. Protein: CAISNPGSPLSTDTQYF.

This chain uses TRBV3-1 with TRBJ2-3; D may be TRBD2 (6 bases). This CDR3 spans 15 amino acids. Trimming took off 4 bases at V and 2 bases at J, with 13 bases between the two ends. CDR1 LGHDT and CDR2 YNNKEL come from the germline V gene (reference sequence). CDR3 residues: CASSRRDSLTDTQYF. The DNA for the CDR3 is TGTGCCAGCAGCCGCCGGGACTCTCTCACAGATACGCAGTATTTT.

This clonotype was recorded a few times. The chain uses TRBV12-3 or TRBV12-4 and TRBJ2-1; 10 nucleotides match TRBD1. V lost 0 bases and J lost 9; bases outside the gene matches: 8. CDR3 length equals 16 residues. The DNA of the CDR3 is TGTGCCAGCAGTTTAGCCGGGACAGGGGTAATGGCTGAGCAGTTCTTC. It codes for CASSLAGTGVMAEQFF.

The table lists this clonotype with a few counts. V gene TRBV6-1 combines with J gene TRBJ1-2, with 7 bases aligning to TRBD1. From germline, CDR1 is MNHNS and CDR2 SASEGT. V was pared by 5 bases and J by 4 bases, with 10 bases of the junction left unmatched. The CDR3 contains 15 residues. This CDR3 reads CASSRSSGTVYGYTF. CDR3 DNA sequence: TGTGCCAGCAGTCGTTCGTCCGGGACAGTCTATGGCTACACCTTC.